Described below is a single T cell receptor beta chain sequence and its context. The source of the sample is a study of blood T cell repertoires in COVID-19. Study-level information: Sites in the United States, Italy and Spain provided acute and convalescent COVID-19 samples. The cDNA or gDNA used as material had been derived from T cells, B-cell-depleted T cells, or PBMCs.

Looked up from germline, CDR1 is SNHLY and CDR2 is FYNNEI. V lost 9 bases and J 1 base, leaving 22 bases between the germline ends. This CDR3 comprises 16 residues. Clones were read by immunoSEQ multiplex PCR, and TCRdb kept only the in-frame ones, dropping some. The sample records nearly 70,000 clones, roughly 85% being singletons. V is TRBV2 and J is TRBJ2-7; D is perhaps TRBD2 (7 bases). The clonotype comes from a woman of 80 years or more with acute or convalescent COVID-19. Sequencing was carried out using peripheral blood. CDR3 protein: CARGGAQDPTSYEQYF. The CDR3 bases are TGTGCCAGGGGGGGGGCACAGGATCCGACTTCCTACGAGCAGTACTTC.